This is a list of T cell receptor beta chains from one sample in a study of blood T cell repertoires in COVID-19. The method was immunoSEQ multiplex PCR; TCRdb's version includes in-frame clones alone and lacks a portion of them. The table records about 95,000 clones, 75% to 95% of them present only once. Sequencing input: peripheral blood. Source of these receptors: a woman aged 45-59 years in a cohort sampled during active COVID-19. CDR3s include the opening cysteine and the closing phenylalanine or tryptophan. D genes are given only for firm matches.

v_call	j_call	d_call	cdr3_aa
TRBV5-6	TRBJ2-3	TRBD2	CASSPGLAGDTDTQYF
TRBV18	TRBJ2-7	-	CASSPDRRSWEQYF
TRBV6-6	TRBJ2-1	TRBD2	CASSPGGTNPRRLNEQFF
TRBV29-1	TRBJ1-1	-	CSVLNWRGGTEAFF
TRBV6-5	TRBJ2-7	TRBD1	CASSLQGFIPYEQYF
TRBV11-3	TRBJ1-6	TRBD1	CASSFRQGNNSPLHF
TRBV5-4	TRBJ2-3	TRBD2	CASSLELAGRTDTQYF
TRBV5-4	TRBJ2-7	TRBD1	CASSPPPGQGYEQYF
TRBV19	TRBJ1-6	-	CASTKGGAYNSPLHF
TRBV13	TRBJ2-2	-	CASSLRMGGLNTGELFF
TRBV4-1	TRBJ2-3	TRBD1	CASSHGGGQGPDTQYF
TRBV18	TRBJ1-1	TRBD1	CASSPPKGARGLAFF
TRBV5-5	TRBJ1-6	TRBD1	CASSPASRTGTSSPLHF
TRBV5-6	TRBJ2-7	-	CASSLDSPYEQYF
TRBV7-3	TRBJ2-1	TRBD1	CASSSRTGGNEQFF
TRBV7-6	TRBJ2-2	TRBD1	CASSLGTGVLDTGELFF
TRBV5-1	TRBJ1-1	TRBD1	CASSLEAGGWDTEAFF
TRBV18	TRBJ2-3	-	CASSLLDSLTDTQYF
TRBV6-1	TRBJ2-3	-	CASSETPSLVDTQYF
TRBV18	TRBJ2-5	TRBD2	CASSPAGGRLQETQYF